This TCR beta chain was sequenced for a study of radiotherapy plus CTLA-4 blockade in lung cancer. Study outcomes and limitations: In blood, tumor-derived TCR clones expanded after radiotherapy plus ipilimumab.

The germline V gene has CDR1 WNHNN and CDR2 SYGVQD (reference sequence). CDR3 length equals 14 residues. Trimming removed 2 bases from V and 1 base from J, with 7 bases in between. To note about this clone: What it binds is unknown.

Sequencing was performed with immunoSEQ multiplex PCR; in TCRdb, only in-frame clones are kept and a portion is missing. The sample lists 85,000 to 95,000 clones; roughly four fifths were seen once. The V gene is TRBV10-1, the J gene TRBJ2-3; weak D call: TRBD2 (5 bases). The sample consisted of peripheral blood, taken from a patient treated with radiotherapy plus ipilimumab. The TCR originated in a human donor with non-small cell lung cancer that progressed on radiotherapy plus ipilimumab. The CDR3 DNA reads as TGCGCCAGCAGTGAGAATAGCGGCACAGATACGCAGTATTTT. Amino acids: CASSENSGTDTQYF.